Below are 29 T cell receptor beta chains sequenced from a single sample in a study of T cell clonotyping in hematopoietic cell transplantation. Here immunoSEQ multiplex PCR was the method, and the copy in TCRdb shows in-frame clones only, minus some. Seen here are around 9,800 clones, about nine tenths observed once, and the top ten hold around 38%. The specimen comprised PBMCs, sampled 180 days after allogeneic stem cell transplant. These receptors were collected from a male patient between 60 and 69 years old who had an allogeneic stem cell transplant from an unrelated donor, so the T cells may come from the graft donor. Some clones in this sample may be carry-over from other donors' samples.

The chain couples TRBV5-4 to TRBJ2-5; unclear D gene. CDR1 is SGHNT and CDR2 is YYREEE in the germline V gene (reference sequence). This CDR3 region has 14 residues. V was shortened by 4 bases and J by 1 base, with 11 bases between the two germline ends. The CDR3 DNA reads TGTGCCAGCAGCGCCTCTTACTCCCAAGAGACCCAGTACTTC. Translating it yields CASSASYSQETQYF.

The V and J genes are TRBV2 and TRBJ2-3; no reliable D call. Germline V gene lookup returns CDR1 SNHLY and CDR2 FYNNEI. Between the trimmed V and J ends, which lost 8 bases and 0 bases, there was a span of 9 bases. The CDR3 is 13 amino acids. The CDR3 here is CASRRVSTDTQYF. The CDR3 nucleotides read TGTGCCAGCCGAAGGGTAAGCACAGATACGCAGTATTTT.

The chain carries TRBV29-1 and TRBJ1-2; D remains ambiguous. The CDR3 contains 12 residues. Trimming shortened V by 4 bases and J by 2 bases, and 8 bases separated the two germline ends. CDR1 SQVTM and CDR2 ANQGSEA come from the germline V gene. The CDR3 reads CSVGTLNYGYTF. The CDR3 bases are TGCAGCGTTGGAACACTAAACTATGGCTACACCTTC.

The chain links TRBV4-3 to TRBJ1-2; the D is unclear. V shed 0 bases and J shed 2 bases, with 10 bases lying between them. The CDR3 is 15 residues long. Germline loops: CDR1 LGHNA, CDR2 YSLEER. DNA of the CDR3: TGCGCCAGCAGCCAAGATCTATCGGGAAACTATGGCTACACCTTC. It is translated as CASSQDLSGNYGYTF.

The chain employs TRBV7-2 and TRBJ2-7, with 8 positions matching TRBD1. This CDR3 has 15 residues. Germline loops: CDR1 SGHTA, CDR2 FQGNSA. V shed 1 base and J 1 base; nucleotides not matched to a gene: 3. CDR3 nucleotides: TGTGCCAGCAGCTTAGACAGGGGGAGTTCCTACGAGCAGTACTTC. It translates to CASSLDRGSSYEQYF.

The chain uses TRBV5-4 and TRBJ2-2; D unresolved. Trimming removed 2 bases from V and 7 bases from J, with 9 bases in between. The CDR3 runs 13 residues. Germline V CDR1 and CDR2: SGHNT, YYREEE (reference sequence). DNA of the CDR3: TGTGCCAGCAGCTTTAAACCTGACGGGGAGCTGTTTTTT. It is translated as CASSFKPDGELFF.

The J gene is TRBJ2-5, the V gene TRBV2; D gene ambiguous. This CDR3 spans 14 amino acids. Germline values: CDR1 SNHLY, CDR2 FYNNEI. V was pared by 4 bases and J by 4 bases, with 13 bases between. The CDR3, as DNA: TGTGCCAGCAGTGGGGAAGGGCCCCCAGAGACCCAGTACTTC. As protein: CASSGEGPPETQYF.

The J gene is TRBJ2-3, the V gene TRBV25-1, with 12 bases aligning to TRBD2. Germline CDR1 reads MGHDK; CDR2 reads SYGVNS. The trim removed 3 bases at V and 4 bases at J, leaving 11 bases unmatched. The CDR3 is 18 residues long. The CDR3 DNA reads TGTGCCAGCAGTGACGTCGCTAGCGGGGGGGCTTTGGCAGATACGCAGTATTTT. As protein: CASSDVASGGALADTQYF.

In nucleotides, the CDR3 is TGCAGCGTCAAACGGGCAGGGTATGACACCGGGGAGCTGTTTTTT. This sequence encodes CSVKRAGYDTGELFF. The J gene is TRBJ2-2, the V gene TRBV29-1; a possible D gene is TRBD1 (5 bases). The V end was cut by 6 bases, the J end by 3 bases, with 17 bases between. The length of the CDR3 is 15 residues. Looked up from germline, CDR1 is SQVTM and CDR2 is ANQGSEA.

This clone appeared a few times. The chain combines TRBV29-1 with TRBJ1-3; unclear D gene. Germline loops: CDR1 SQVTM, CDR2 ANQGSEA. The CDR3 length is 14 residues. V lost 4 bases and J lost 2, with 12 bases in between. The CDR3 reads CSVVVSLTGNTIYF. The CDR3 nucleotides are TGCAGCGTTGTCGTTTCCCTCACTGGAAACACCATATATTTT.

V gene TRBV5-6 combines with J gene TRBJ1-6, with D hard to call. The CDR3 has 14 residues. V lost 0 bases to trimming and J lost 7 bases, with 8 bases between them. Germline CDR1 reads SGHDT; CDR2 reads YYEEEE. Here the CDR3 DNA reads TGTGCCAGCAGCTTGGTCGGCGGGAATTCACCCCTCCACTTT. Translating gives CASSLVGGNSPLHF.

The J gene is TRBJ1-3, the V gene TRBV19; TRBD1 matches 7 bases. Germline lookup yields CDR1 LNHDA and CDR2 SQIVND (reference sequence). This CDR3 spans 14 amino acids. With 7 bases clipped from V and 4 bases from J, the junction kept 7 bases outside the gene matches. CDR3 DNA sequence: TGTGCCAGTATAGAGGACAGGCCCGGAAACACCATATATTTT. Amino acid sequence: CASIEDRPGNTIYF.

This clone showed up just a few times. The genes are TRBV20-1 and TRBJ1-1; D is unclear. Germline V gene lookup returns CDR1 DFQATT and CDR2 SNEGSKA (reference sequence). There are 10 residues in the CDR3. The V gene lost 1 base and the J gene lost 8 bases, with 5 bases spanning the gap. In DNA form, the CDR3 reads TGCAGTGCTAGAGTCAGGGAAGCTTTCTTT. It is translated as CSARVREAFF.

This chain uses TRBV19 with TRBJ1-1; 9 nucleotides line up with TRBD1. The V gene end was trimmed by 8 bases and the J gene end by 7 bases; junction bases not matched to a gene: 8. Germline V gene data show CDR1 as LNHDA and CDR2 as SQIVND (reference sequence). The CDR3 has 13 residues. The CDR3 coding sequence is TGTGCCAGTGGGGACAGGGTGATCCGTGAAGCTTTCTTT. Its translation is CASGDRVIREAFF.

The CDR3 coding sequence is TGTGCCAGCATTTCAAGAGACCTGGGCAATCAGCCCCAGCATTTT. This gives the protein CASISRDLGNQPQHF. The V call is TRBV6-5, the J call TRBJ1-5; no clear D. The CDR3 contains 15 residues. Deletions cut 7 bases from V and 2 bases from J, with 15 bases between. Germline V gene lookup returns CDR1 MNHEY and CDR2 SVGAGI.

The CDR3 bases are TGTGCCAGCAGCGGTCCCGGGACTAGCGGGGGGCTGCACACCGGGGAGCTGTTTTTT. Translated, it gives CASSGPGTSGGLHTGELFF. The J gene is TRBJ2-2, the V gene TRBV5-6; 15 bases align to TRBD2. Looked up from germline, CDR1 is SGHDT and CDR2 is YYEEEE. V shed 4 bases and J 3 bases; nucleotides not matched to a gene: 10. The CDR3 spans 19 residues.

The count of this clone is one. The genes are TRBV6-6 and TRBJ2-7, with D tentatively TRBD1 (5 bases). V gave up 10 bases and J gave up 1 base, with 14 bases separating them. This CDR3 region has 13 residues. Germline lookup yields CDR1 MNHNY and CDR2 SVGAGI (reference sequence). The CDR3 loop is CAISQTESYEQYF. CDR3 DNA: TGTGCCATCTCGCAGACAGAATCCTACGAGCAGTACTTC.

This clone was observed a single time. This chain joins TRBV6-4 and TRBJ1-1; maybe TRBD1 (6 bases). Germline CDR1 reads MRHNA; CDR2 reads SNTAGT. CDR3 length: 13 amino acids. Trimming cost V 6 bases and J 2 bases, with 10 bases left between them. CDR3 protein: CASRQGPNTEAFF. CDR3 coding DNA: TGTGCCAGCAGACAGGGCCCTAACACTGAAGCTTTCTTT.

The V gene is TRBV5-1, the J gene TRBJ1-2; unclear D gene. The CDR3 consists of 17 residues. V lost 3 bases to trimming and J lost 2 bases, with 20 bases between them. Germline CDR1 reads SGHRS; CDR2 reads YFSETQ. The CDR3 sequence: CASSSTYRTEPNYGYTF. CDR3 nucleotides: TGCGCCAGCAGCTCGACGTACCGGACGGAACCAAACTATGGCTACACCTTC.

With respect to this clone: The junction and the germline gene differ at one end; a read error may be behind it. The genes are TRBV7-2 and TRBJ2-1; 7 bases fit TRBD2. Germline values: CDR1 SGHTA, CDR2 FQGNSA. The CDR3 is made up of 16 amino acids. The CDR3 DNA follows: TGCGCCAGCAGCCAAGACCACGGGGGGTTTTACAATGAGCAGTTCTTC. This sequence encodes CASSQDHGGFYNEQFF.

This chain joins TRBV9 and TRBJ2-7; 8 bases align to TRBD1. J gave up 3 bases and V 4 bases, and 3 bases lay outside the gene matches. The germline CDR1 and CDR2 sequences are SGDLS and YYNGEE. The length of the CDR3 is 13 residues. The CDR3 loop is CASSPRGRYEQYF. CDR3 bases: TGTGCCAGCAGCCCCAGGGGGCGCTACGAGCAGTACTTC.

V usage is TRBV23-1 and J usage is TRBJ1-5; no clear D. TRBV23-1 is an ORF, with its function uncertain. The CDR3 is made up of 16 amino acids. Trimming left V 0 bases short and J 3 bases short, with 12 bases between. The DNA of the CDR3 is TGCGCCAGCAGTCAATCAGGGAGGGCCGACAATCAGCCCCAGCATTTT. Its translation is CASSQSGRADNQPQHF.

The CDR3 DNA reads as TGTGCCAGTAGTATTAGCCCAGGTTCGCAACTAGCCAAGGGCAATCAGCCCCAGCATTTT. Its protein product is CASSISPGSQLAKGNQPQHF. The chain is built from TRBV19 and TRBJ1-5; no definite D call. The CDR3 is made up of 20 amino acids. V dropped 3 bases and J dropped 2 bases, with 26 bases sitting between them. In germline, CDR1 is LNHDA, CDR2 SQIVND (reference sequence).

The chain links TRBV9 to TRBJ1-1, with TRBD1 identical over 9 bases. Germline V lookup: CDR1 SGDLS, CDR2 YYNGEE. CDR3 length: 14 residues. Unmatched junction bases numbered 5, after V lost 0 bases and J lost 8 bases. In DNA, the CDR3 is TGTGCCAGCAGCGTAGTGGACAGGGGCTCCGAAGCTTTCTTT. Its translation: CASSVVDRGSEAFF.

This rearrangement joins TRBV11-2 to TRBJ2-7, with a tentative D call TRBD2 (6 bases). This CDR3 has 13 amino acids. V lost 1 base to trimming and J lost 3 bases, with 7 bases between them. Germline values: CDR1 SGHAT, CDR2 FQNNGV. The CDR3 DNA follows: TGTGCCAGCAGCTTAGGGGACTTCTACGAGCAGTACTTC. This sequence encodes CASSLGDFYEQYF.

The V and J genes are TRBV2 and TRBJ1-4, with 8 bases lining up with TRBD1. The CDR3 spans 15 residues. V gave up 2 bases and J gave up 8 bases; unmatched junction bases: 7. The V gene's germline CDR1 is SNHLY and CDR2 FYNNEI. The CDR3 here is CASSELGQGPEKLFF. Here the CDR3 DNA reads TGTGCCAGCAGTGAACTTGGACAGGGACCCGAAAAACTGTTTTTT.

The chain uses TRBV4-1 and TRBJ1-5; D gene uncertain. Trimming pared 0 bases from V and 2 bases from J, leaving 8 bases between. Per germline, CDR1 MGHRA and CDR2 YSYEKL. The CDR3 runs 15 residues. The CDR3 nucleotides are TGCGCCAGCAGCCAAGAGGGAAGCGGCAATCAGCCCCAGCATTTT. It specifies CASSQEGSGNQPQHF.

V is TRBV7-9 and J is TRBJ2-7; D ambiguous. V dropped 1 base and J dropped 5 bases, with 9 bases sitting between them. Germline V gives CDR1 SEHNR, CDR2 FQNEAQ (reference sequence). The CDR3 contains 13 residues. Written as DNA, the CDR3 is TGTGCCAGCAGCTTAGGGGTCTCAAACGAGCAGTACTTC. This gives the protein CASSLGVSNEQYF.

This sequence joins TRBV2 and TRBJ2-1; TRBD1 aligns across 8 bases. CDR1 is SNHLY and CDR2 is FYNNEI in the germline V gene. The CDR3 has 15 residues. Trimming removed 6 bases from V and 3 bases from J; junction bases left unmatched: 7. Here the CDR3 DNA reads TGTGCCAGCAGCCTGACAGGGGTCGGCTACAATGAGCAGTTCTTC. Translating gives CASSLTGVGYNEQFF.